This T cell receptor beta chain was profiled in a study of chemoradiotherapy in HPV16-positive cancers. Study background: Candidate HPV-specific clones and shared TCR motifs came from a couple of HPV16-positive patients. Study findings and constraints: In HPV16-positive patients, HPV-responsive T-cell expansion tracked better recurrence-free survival. Only a couple of HPV16-positive patients supplied the functional HPV-specificity definition.

Produced via immunoSEQ multiplex PCR; TCRdb's table is partial and in-frame only. The data contain 40,000 or so clones, around 80% of them singletons. Repertoires were sampled repeatedly during chemoradiotherapy. V trimming: 3 bases; J trimming: 6 bases; junction bases outside the gene matches: 1. From germline, CDR1 is SEHNR and CDR2 FQNEAQ (reference sequence). This CDR3 has 13 residues. This clone was counted a few times. The antigen is not known. The chain uses TRBV7-9 and TRBJ2-1; 8 nucleotides match TRBD1. This TCR derives from a human donor with HPV-associated anogenital cancer. The source material was blood, sampled from a patient who underwent chemoradiotherapy. For the CDR3, the DNA is TGTGCCAGCAGCTTTGGGACAGGCAATGAGCAGTTCTTC. Translation: CASSFGTGNEQFF.